What follows are 8 T cell receptor beta chains derived from one specimen sequenced in a study of long-term antiretroviral therapy in people with HIV. Runs used v3.0 of the immunoSEQ assay and were done at survey level. Sequenced by immunoSEQ multiplex PCR; TCRdb stores in-frame clones only, minus some. The repertoire holds around 29,000 clones, 75% to 85% seen once, with approximately 7.2% in the top ten. This specimen consisted of unsorted PBMCs, obtained 0.3 years after starting antiretroviral therapy. All receptors derive from a man aged 35-49 years with HIV.

This clone is labeled medium-sized. The chain couples TRBV4-3 to TRBJ2-7, with D maybe TRBD2 (6 bases). Germline V gene lookup returns CDR1 LGHNA and CDR2 YSLEER. Trimming stripped 1 base from V and 2 bases from J, with 12 bases between. The length of the CDR3 is 15 residues. The CDR3 spells CASSQASGRTYEQYF. The CDR3 DNA reads as TGCGCCAGCAGCCAAGCGTCCGGGAGAACCTACGAGCAGTACTTC.

This clone was observed a handful of times. This rearrangement joins TRBV2 to TRBJ2-7, with a tentative D call TRBD1 (5 bases). Per the germline V gene, CDR1 is SNHLY and CDR2 is FYNNEI. The CDR3 has 14 amino acids. Trimming stripped 2 bases from V and 2 bases from J, with 10 bases between. Written as DNA, the CDR3 is TGTGCCAGCAGTGAACAGGGCTGGACCTACGAGCAGTACTTC. It encodes CASSEQGWTYEQYF.

V gene TRBV18 combines with J gene TRBJ1-2; TRBD1 matches at 7 bases. The CDR3 sequence is 16 residues long. The V gene's germline CDR1 is KGHSH and CDR2 LQKENI. With V trimmed by 2 bases and J by 4 bases, 10 bases remained unmatched. CDR3 coding DNA: TGTGCCAGCTCACCAGGCAGCGCGGCAGGGGGCTATGGCTACACCTTC. It yields the protein CASSPGSAAGGYGYTF.

The rearrangement links TRBV5-1 to TRBJ2-5, with D possibly being TRBD1 (6 bases). The V gene lost 5 bases and the J gene lost 4 bases, with 9 bases spanning the gap. Germline assignment: CDR1 SGHRS and CDR2 YFSETQ. The CDR3 spans 12 residues. CDR3 DNA: TGCGCCAGCAGACGGGACACAGAGACCCAGTACTTC. Residues: CASRRDTETQYF.

The chain employs TRBV4-3 and TRBJ2-1, with 10 bases matching TRBD2. This CDR3 is built from 19 residues. Germline CDR1 is LGHNA and CDR2 is YSLEER. The V gene end was trimmed by 0 bases and the J gene end by 3 bases; junction bases not matched to a gene: 11. For the CDR3, the DNA is TGCGCCAGCAGCCAAGATGGCACTAGCGGGGACGGAATCTACAATGAGCAGTTCTTC. Translated: CASSQDGTSGDGIYNEQFF.

The chain uses TRBV13 and TRBJ1-1, with D perhaps TRBD1 (6 bases). Germline loops: CDR1 PRHDT, CDR2 FYEKMQ (reference sequence). CDR3 length: 13 amino acids. The germline V and J ends were trimmed by 5 bases and 12 bases, with 19 bases remaining between them. CDR3 protein: CASSIYRDGVTFF. The CDR3, as DNA: TGTGCCAGCAGCATCTACAGGGATGGTGTGACTTTCTTT.

This clone was seen once. This rearrangement joins TRBV9 to TRBJ2-1, with TRBD2 matching over 9 bases. J lost 9 bases, V lost 3 bases, and 13 bases had no gene match. Germline values: CDR1 SGDLS, CDR2 YYNGEE. The CDR3 runs 16 residues. The DNA of the CDR3 is TGTGCCAGCAGCGAAGGGACTAGCAGGTCTCGCGGTGAGCAGTTCTTC. Translation: CASSEGTSRSRGEQFF.

The chain combines TRBV10-3 with TRBJ1-6, with 7 bases aligning to TRBD1. There are 15 residues in the CDR3. The germline V gene encodes CDR1 ENHRY and CDR2 SYGVKD. V gave up 6 bases and J gave up 7 bases; unmatched junction bases: 9. CDR3 in amino acids: CAIRLDREKNSPLHF. The CDR3 nucleotides read TGTGCCATCAGACTCGACAGGGAGAAGAATTCACCCCTCCACTTT.